This T cell receptor (beta chain) originates from a study of T-cell reconstitution after alpha-beta-depleted transplantation in children. The sample holds many counts of this clonotype. Its specificity is not known. Unique molecular identifiers featured in how the TCRbeta library was prepared. TCRdb redid the calling of the PCR reads with MiXCR, one entry per CDR3 protein. Counted here are about 32,000 distinct CDR3 sequences, about 6.7% occurring once; the ten biggest clones make up 25% to 35%. Germline-derived CDR1 and CDR2 are SGHRS and YFSETQ. The CDR3 is made up of 14 amino acids. The ends were cut back, 0 bases at V and 5 bases at J, with 11 bases in the middle. General study points: Alpha-beta T cells present about two months after transplant were reported to originate from several hundred expanded graft clones. Some patients showed high day-60 TCRbeta diversity, which derived from surviving recipient T cells and thymic progenitors.

This TCR was recovered from a child younger than two who had a stem cell transplant for acute myeloid leukemia, so the T cells may come from the graft donor. The V call is TRBV5-1, the J call TRBJ2-5; D possibly corresponds to TRBD1 (6 bases). Sequenced here: peripheral blood, sampled 60 days after TCRalphabeta/CD19-depleted stem cell transplant. CDR3 amino acids: CASSLGQGLETQYF. Written as DNA, the CDR3 is TGCGCCAGCAGCTTGGGGCAGGGGCTGGAGACCCAGTACTTC.